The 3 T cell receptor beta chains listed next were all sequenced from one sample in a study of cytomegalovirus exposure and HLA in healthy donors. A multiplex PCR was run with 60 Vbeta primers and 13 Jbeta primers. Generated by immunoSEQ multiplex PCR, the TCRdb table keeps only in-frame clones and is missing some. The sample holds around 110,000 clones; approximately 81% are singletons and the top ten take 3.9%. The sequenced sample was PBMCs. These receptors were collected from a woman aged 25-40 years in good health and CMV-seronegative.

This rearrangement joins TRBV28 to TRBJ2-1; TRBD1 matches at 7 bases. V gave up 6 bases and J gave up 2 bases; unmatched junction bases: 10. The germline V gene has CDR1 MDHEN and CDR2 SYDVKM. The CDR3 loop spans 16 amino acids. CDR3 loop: CASSPPGRGTYNEQFF. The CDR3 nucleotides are TGTGCCAGCAGCCCGCCCGGCAGGGGGACCTACAATGAGCAGTTCTTC.

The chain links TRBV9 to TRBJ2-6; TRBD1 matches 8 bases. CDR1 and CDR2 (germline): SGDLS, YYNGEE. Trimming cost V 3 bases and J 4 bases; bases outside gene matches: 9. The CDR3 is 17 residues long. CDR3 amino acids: CASSARQGAVGANVLTF. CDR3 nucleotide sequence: TGTGCCAGCAGCGCCCGGCAGGGGGCGGTAGGGGCCAACGTCCTGACTTTC.

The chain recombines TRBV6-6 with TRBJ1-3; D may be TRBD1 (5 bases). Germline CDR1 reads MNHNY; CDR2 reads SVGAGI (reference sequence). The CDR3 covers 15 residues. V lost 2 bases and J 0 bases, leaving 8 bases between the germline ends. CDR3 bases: TGTGCCAGCAGTTACGACAGCGTCTCTGGAAACACCATATATTTT. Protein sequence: CASSYDSVSGNTIYF.